This paragraph covers one TCR beta chain sequence. This specimen comes from a study of control samples from healthy donors and cancer patients. The CDR3 covers 15 residues. V gave up 6 bases and J gave up 0 bases, with 14 bases separating them. CDR1 and CDR2 from the germline V gene are MNHEY and SVGAGI. The protocol was immunoSEQ multiplex PCR, while the TCRdb copy is restricted to in-frame clones and leaves out a portion. In the table there are roughly 86,000 clones, about nine tenths of which are singletons. The chain carries TRBV6-5 and TRBJ1-2; D unclear. The clonotype comes from a woman aged 18 to 35 in good health. Sample: blood. In DNA form, the CDR3 reads TGTGCCAGCAGGTCCTTCAACAGAGCTAACTATGGCTACACCTTC. This gives the protein CASRSFNRANYGYTF.